These T cell receptor beta chains were read from a single sample in a study of CD8+ T cells in alopecia areata. The repertoire was sequenced with immunoSEQ multiplex PCR; TCRdb's copy has only in-frame clones and lacks some. The sample has roughly 170,000 clones, about 60% seen once; the top ten hold roughly 14%. This sample comprised CD4+ T cells sorted from blood, obtained at week 0. These receptors came from a human donor with alopecia areata. The CDR3 runs from the conserved cysteine through the conserved F or W. D genes are given only for firm matches.

J gene | D gene | V gene | CDR3 protein
TRBJ1-1 | - | TRBV11-3 | CASSLTRMNTEAFF
TRBJ1-2 | TRBD1 | TRBV5-1 | CASSPGTGVSGYTF
TRBJ1-5 | TRBD1 | TRBV19 | CASRTGVTAQPQHF
TRBJ2-7 | TRBD2 | TRBV29-1 | CSVGTSGGYEQYF
TRBJ2-3 | TRBD2 | TRBV5-1 | CASSLASSGGPDTQYF
TRBJ2-3 | - | TRBV6-5 | CASRTRDTQYF
TRBJ2-5 | TRBD1 | TRBV4-1 | CASSPRGTGQETQYF
TRBJ2-5 | - | TRBV5-1 | CASSLASTAETQYF
TRBJ1-1 | TRBD1 | TRBV2 | CASSEAGQGDNTEAFF
TRBJ2-2 | TRBD2 | TRBV4-2 | CASSQDYGTSGDGELFF
TRBJ1-5 | - | TRBV7-6 | CASMQQPQHF
TRBJ2-1 | - | TRBV7-9 | CASNFWMSGEQFF
TRBJ2-7 | - | TRBV30 | CAWSLPGGSYYEQYF
TRBJ2-7 | - | TRBV29-1 | CSVGGRQTYEQYF
TRBJ2-2 | - | TRBV7-2 | CASSLGEQIITGELFF
TRBJ2-7 | - | TRBV27 | CASSLPSYEQYF
TRBJ1-4 | TRBD1 | TRBV11-3 | CASSSGQGGGNEKLFF
TRBJ1-2 | - | TRBV9 | CASGRDGGLGNYGYTF
TRBJ2-7 | - | TRBV25-1 | CASSLLTRDYEQYF
TRBJ1-1 | - | TRBV30 | CAWSVGTSEAFF
TRBJ2-2 | - | TRBV27 | CASSNTGELFF
TRBJ2-1 | TRBD2 | TRBV10-3 | CATELAGGNEQFF
TRBJ1-4 | - | TRBV23-1 | CASGASEVWPNEKLFF
TRBJ2-7 | TRBD1 | TRBV25-1 | CASSENRGGYEQYF
TRBJ1-6 | - | TRBV2 | CASSEAFSPPHF
TRBJ2-2 | - | TRBV28 | CASTVDGTGELFF
TRBJ2-1 | TRBD1 | TRBV5-1 | CASSSGQGAFHNEQFF
TRBJ2-3 | - | TRBV30 | CAWTGDTQYF
TRBJ1-2 | - | TRBV6-1 | CASTPRRQQNYGYTF
TRBJ2-7 | - | TRBV5-1 | CASSPTGSYEQYF
TRBJ1-4 | - | TRBV25-1 | CASKQGSEKLFF
TRBJ1-2 | - | TRBV9 | CASRRSTANYGYTF
TRBJ2-7 | - | TRBV27 | CASSLDRRGAMGEQYF
TRBJ1-6 | - | TRBV7-2 | CASTEGGSPLHF
TRBJ2-6 | - | TRBV4-2 | CASSQDMRAGANVLTF
TRBJ2-1 | - | TRBV30 | CAWRRLSSYNEQFF
TRBJ2-2 | TRBD1 | TRBV7-2 | CASSYRGRGTGELFF
TRBJ1-2 | TRBD1 | TRBV4-1 | CASSLEVNGDRGRDGYTF
TRBJ2-7 | TRBD1 | TRBV29-1 | CSVEVHRDRVEEQYF
TRBJ1-3 | - | TRBV4-2 | CASSQDKGGGNTIYF
TRBJ2-5 | - | TRBV29-1 | CSVYSLTGIRETQYF
TRBJ1-5 | - | TRBV7-2 | CASSLYSDQPQHF
TRBJ2-1 | TRBD1 | TRBV7-9 | CASSPPGQTYNEQFF
TRBJ2-2 | TRBD2 | TRBV5-1 | CASSLALASGGTGELFF
TRBJ1-2 | - | TRBV10-3 | CAISITGDYGYTF
TRBJ2-5 | - | TRBV1 | CTSSQDSREETQYF
TRBJ1-2 | TRBD1 | TRBV7-2 | CASSLATGQPIGYTF
TRBJ2-3 | - | TRBV7-9 | CASSRGLQGSTDTQYF
TRBJ1-2 | TRBD1 | TRBV30 | CAWAMDRGVGYTF
TRBJ1-1 | TRBD1 | TRBV7-9 | CASSFRDRDTEAFF
TRBJ1-4 | - | TRBV4-1 | CASSQGPTPRRQGEKLFF
TRBJ2-3 | TRBD1 | TRBV6-5 | CASRRQGSTDTQYF
TRBJ2-5 | - | TRBV2 | CASSRHQETQYF
TRBJ2-1 | TRBD2 | TRBV11-2 | CASSLAPQGLYEQFF